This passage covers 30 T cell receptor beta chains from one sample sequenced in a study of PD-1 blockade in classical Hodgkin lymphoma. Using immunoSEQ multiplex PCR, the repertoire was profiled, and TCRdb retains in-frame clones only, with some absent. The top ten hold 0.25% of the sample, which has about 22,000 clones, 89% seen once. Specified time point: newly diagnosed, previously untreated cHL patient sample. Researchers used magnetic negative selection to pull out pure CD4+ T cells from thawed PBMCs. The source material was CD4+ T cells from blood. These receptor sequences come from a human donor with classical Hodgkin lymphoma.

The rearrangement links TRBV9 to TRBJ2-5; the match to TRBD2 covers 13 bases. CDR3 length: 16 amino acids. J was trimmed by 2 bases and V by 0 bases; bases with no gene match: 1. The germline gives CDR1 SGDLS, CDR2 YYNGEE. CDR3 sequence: CASSVGGLAGQETQYF. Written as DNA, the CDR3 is TGTGCCAGCAGCGTAGGGGGACTAGCGGGGCAAGAGACCCAGTACTTC.

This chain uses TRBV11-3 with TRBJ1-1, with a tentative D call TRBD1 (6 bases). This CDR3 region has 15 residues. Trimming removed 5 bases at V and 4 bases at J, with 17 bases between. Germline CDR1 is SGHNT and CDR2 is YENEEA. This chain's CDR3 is CASSLQGRGLTEAFF. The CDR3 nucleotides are TGTGCCAGCAGCCTACAGGGTCGGGGGCTCACTGAAGCTTTCTTT.

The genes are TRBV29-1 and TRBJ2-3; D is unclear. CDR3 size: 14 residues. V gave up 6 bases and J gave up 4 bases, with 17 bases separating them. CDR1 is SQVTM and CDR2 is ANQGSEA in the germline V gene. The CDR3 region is CSVAQKTLADTQYF. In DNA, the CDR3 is TGCAGCGTGGCCCAGAAAACCCTCGCAGATACGCAGTATTTT.

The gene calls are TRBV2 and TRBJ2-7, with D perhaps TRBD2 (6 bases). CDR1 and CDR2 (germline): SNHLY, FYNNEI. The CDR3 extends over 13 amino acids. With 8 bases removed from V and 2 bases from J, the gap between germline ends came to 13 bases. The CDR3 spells CASAGLPTYEQYF. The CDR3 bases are TGTGCCAGCGCGGGACTCCCAACCTACGAGCAGTACTTC.

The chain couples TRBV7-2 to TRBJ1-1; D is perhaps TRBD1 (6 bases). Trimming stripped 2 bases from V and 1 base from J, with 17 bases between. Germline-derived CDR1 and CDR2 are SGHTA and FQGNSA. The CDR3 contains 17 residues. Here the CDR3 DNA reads TGTGCCAGCAGCTTATGGTGGGACATTCGGGGGAACACTGAAGCTTTCTTT. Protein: CASSLWWDIRGNTEAFF.

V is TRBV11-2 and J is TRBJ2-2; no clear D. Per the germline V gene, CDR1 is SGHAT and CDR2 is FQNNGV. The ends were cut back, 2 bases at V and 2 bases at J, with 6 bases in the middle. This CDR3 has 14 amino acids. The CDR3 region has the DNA TGTGCCAGCAGCTTATTTTCCAACACCGGGGAGCTGTTTTTT. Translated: CASSLFSNTGELFF.

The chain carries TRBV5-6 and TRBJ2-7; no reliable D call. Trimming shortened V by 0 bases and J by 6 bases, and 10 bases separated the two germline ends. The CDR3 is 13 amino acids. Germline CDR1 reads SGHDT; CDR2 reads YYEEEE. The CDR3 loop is CASSLAVGGEQYF. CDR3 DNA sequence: TGTGCCAGCAGCTTGGCCGTTGGCGGCGAGCAGTACTTC.

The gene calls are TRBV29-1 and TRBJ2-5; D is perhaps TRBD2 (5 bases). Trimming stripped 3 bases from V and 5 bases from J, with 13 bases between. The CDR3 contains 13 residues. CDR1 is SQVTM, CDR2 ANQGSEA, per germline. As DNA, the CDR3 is TGCAGCGTTGACCCACGGGGTGGCGAGACCCAGTACTTC. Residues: CSVDPRGGETQYF.

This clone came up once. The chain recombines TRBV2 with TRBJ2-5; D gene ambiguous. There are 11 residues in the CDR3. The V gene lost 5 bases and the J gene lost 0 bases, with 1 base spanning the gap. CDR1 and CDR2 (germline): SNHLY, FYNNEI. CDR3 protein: CASSYQETQYF. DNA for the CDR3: TGTGCCAGCAGTTACCAAGAGACCCAGTACTTC.

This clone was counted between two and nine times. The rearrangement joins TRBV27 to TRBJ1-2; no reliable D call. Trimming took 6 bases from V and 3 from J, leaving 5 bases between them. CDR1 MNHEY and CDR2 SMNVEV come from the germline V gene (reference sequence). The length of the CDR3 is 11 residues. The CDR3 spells CASSFDYGYTF. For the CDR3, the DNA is TGTGCCAGCAGCTTCGACTATGGCTACACCTTC.

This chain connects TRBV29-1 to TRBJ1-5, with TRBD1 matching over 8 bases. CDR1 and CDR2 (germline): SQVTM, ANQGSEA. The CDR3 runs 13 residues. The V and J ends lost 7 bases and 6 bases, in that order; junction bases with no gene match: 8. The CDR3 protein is CSAQGAGGQPQHF. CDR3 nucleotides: TGCAGCGCTCAGGGGGCTGGGGGTCAGCCCCAGCATTTT.

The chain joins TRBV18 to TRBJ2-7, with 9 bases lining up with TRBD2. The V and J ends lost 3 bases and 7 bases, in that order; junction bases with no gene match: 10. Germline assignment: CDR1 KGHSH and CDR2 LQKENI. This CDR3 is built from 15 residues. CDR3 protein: CASSPVAGEAGEQYF. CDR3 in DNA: TGTGCCAGCTCACCCGTAGCGGGAGAGGCGGGGGAGCAGTACTTC.

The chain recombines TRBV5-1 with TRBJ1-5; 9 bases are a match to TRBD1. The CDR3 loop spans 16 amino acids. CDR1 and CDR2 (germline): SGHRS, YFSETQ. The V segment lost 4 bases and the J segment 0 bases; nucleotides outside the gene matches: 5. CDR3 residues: CASSPGTGNSNQPQHF. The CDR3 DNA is TGCGCCAGCAGCCCCGGGACAGGGAATAGCAATCAGCCCCAGCATTTT.

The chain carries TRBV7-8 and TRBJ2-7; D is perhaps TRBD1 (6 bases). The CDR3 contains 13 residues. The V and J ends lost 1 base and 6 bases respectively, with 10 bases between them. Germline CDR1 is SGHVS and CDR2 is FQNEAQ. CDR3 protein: CASSLGGGLEQYF. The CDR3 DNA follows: TGTGCCAGCAGCTTAGGTGGGGGCCTCGAGCAGTACTTC.

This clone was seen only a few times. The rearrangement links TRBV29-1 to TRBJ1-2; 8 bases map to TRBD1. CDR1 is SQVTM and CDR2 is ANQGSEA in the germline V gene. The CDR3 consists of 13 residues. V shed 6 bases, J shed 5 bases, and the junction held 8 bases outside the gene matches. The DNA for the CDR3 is TGCAGCGTGGGCGGACAGGGTGAATATGGCTACACCTTC. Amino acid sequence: CSVGGQGEYGYTF.

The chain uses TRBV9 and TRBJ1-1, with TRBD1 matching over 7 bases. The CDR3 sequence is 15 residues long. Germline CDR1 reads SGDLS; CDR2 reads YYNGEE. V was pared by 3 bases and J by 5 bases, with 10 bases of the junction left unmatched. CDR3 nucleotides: TGTGCCAGCAGCGCAACAGGGGCGGGGTGGACTGAAGCTTTCTTT. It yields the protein CASSATGAGWTEAFF.

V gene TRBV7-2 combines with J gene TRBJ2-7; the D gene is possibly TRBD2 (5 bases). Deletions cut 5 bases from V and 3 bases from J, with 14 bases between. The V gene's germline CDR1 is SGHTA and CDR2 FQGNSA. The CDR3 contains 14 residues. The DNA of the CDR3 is TGTGCCAGCAGCCCACGACCTGCGGGCTACGAGCAGTACTTC. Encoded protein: CASSPRPAGYEQYF. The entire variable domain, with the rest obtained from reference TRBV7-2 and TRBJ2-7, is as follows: GAGVSQSPSNKVTEKGKDVELRCDPISGHTALYWYRQSLGQGLEFLIYFQGNSAPDKSGLPSDRFSAERTGGSVSTLTIQRTQQEDSAVYLCASSPRPAGYEQYFGPGTRLTVT.

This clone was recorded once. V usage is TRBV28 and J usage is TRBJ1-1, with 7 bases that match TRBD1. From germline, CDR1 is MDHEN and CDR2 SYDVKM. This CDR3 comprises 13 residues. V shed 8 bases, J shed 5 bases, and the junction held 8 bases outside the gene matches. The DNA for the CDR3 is TGTGCCAGCCAAAAGACAGGGTTGACTGAAGCTTTCTTT. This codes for CASQKTGLTEAFF.

In DNA form, the CDR3 reads TGTGCCAGCGGCCAGGTCCAAGAGACCCAGTACTTC. This encodes CASGQVQETQYF. The chain has TRBV2 and TRBJ2-5; unclear D gene. The CDR3 sequence is 12 residues long. V lost 8 bases, J lost 1 base, and 8 bases lay in between. Germline loops: CDR1 SNHLY, CDR2 FYNNEI.

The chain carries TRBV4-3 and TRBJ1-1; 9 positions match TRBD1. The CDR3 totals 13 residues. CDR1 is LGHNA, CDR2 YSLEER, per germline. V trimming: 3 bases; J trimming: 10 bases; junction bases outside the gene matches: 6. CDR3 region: CASSQFKTGGAFF. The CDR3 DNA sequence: TGCGCCAGCAGCCAGTTCAAGACAGGGGGAGCTTTCTTT.

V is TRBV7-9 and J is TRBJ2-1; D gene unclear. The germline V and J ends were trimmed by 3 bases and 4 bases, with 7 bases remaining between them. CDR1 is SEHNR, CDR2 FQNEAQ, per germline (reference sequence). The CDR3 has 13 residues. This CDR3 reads CASSFGRYNEQFF. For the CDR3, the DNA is TGTGCCAGCAGCTTTGGCAGGTACAATGAGCAGTTCTTC.

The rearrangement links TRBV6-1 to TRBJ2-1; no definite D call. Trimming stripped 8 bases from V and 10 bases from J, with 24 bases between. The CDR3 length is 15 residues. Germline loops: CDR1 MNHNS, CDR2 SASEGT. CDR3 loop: CASVESAPLVKEQFF. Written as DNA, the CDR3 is TGTGCCAGCGTTGAGTCGGCCCCCTTGGTCAAGGAGCAGTTCTTC.

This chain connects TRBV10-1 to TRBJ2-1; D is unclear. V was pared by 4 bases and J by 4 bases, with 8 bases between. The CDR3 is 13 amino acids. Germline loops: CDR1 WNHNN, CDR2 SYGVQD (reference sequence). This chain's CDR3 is CASSVTVYNEQFF. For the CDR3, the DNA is TGCGCCAGCAGTGTGACCGTGTACAATGAGCAGTTCTTC.

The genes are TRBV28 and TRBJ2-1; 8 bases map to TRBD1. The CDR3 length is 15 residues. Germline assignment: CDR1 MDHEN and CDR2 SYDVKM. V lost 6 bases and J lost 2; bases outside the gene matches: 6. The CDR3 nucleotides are TGTGCCAGCAGCCTCACAGGGGGACCCTACAATGAGCAGTTCTTC. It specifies CASSLTGGPYNEQFF.

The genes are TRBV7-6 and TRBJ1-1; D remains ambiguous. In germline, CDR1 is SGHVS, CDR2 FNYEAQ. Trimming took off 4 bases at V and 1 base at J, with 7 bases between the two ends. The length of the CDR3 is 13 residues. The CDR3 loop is CASSWIPNTEAFF. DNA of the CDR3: TGTGCCAGCAGCTGGATACCGAACACTGAAGCTTTCTTT.

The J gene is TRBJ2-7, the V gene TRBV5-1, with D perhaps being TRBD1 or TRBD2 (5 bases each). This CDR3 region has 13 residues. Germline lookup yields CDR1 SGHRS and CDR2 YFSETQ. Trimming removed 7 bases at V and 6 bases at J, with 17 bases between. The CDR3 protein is CASSARGAPEQYF. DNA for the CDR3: TGCGCCAGCTCCGCCCGGGGCGCCCCCGAGCAGTACTTC. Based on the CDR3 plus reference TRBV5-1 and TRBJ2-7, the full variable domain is KAGVTQTPRYLIKTRGQQVTLSCSPISGHRSVSWYQQTPGQGLQFLFEYFSETQRNKGNFPGRFSGRQFSNSRSEMNVSTLELGDSALYLCASSARGAPEQYFGPGTRLTVT.

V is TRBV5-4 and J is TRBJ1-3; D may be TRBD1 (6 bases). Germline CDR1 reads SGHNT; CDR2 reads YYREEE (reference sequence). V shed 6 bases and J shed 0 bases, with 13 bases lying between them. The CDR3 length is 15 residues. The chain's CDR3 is CASTGTHDSGNTIYF. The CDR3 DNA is TGTGCCAGCACCGGGACACACGACTCTGGAAACACCATATATTTT.

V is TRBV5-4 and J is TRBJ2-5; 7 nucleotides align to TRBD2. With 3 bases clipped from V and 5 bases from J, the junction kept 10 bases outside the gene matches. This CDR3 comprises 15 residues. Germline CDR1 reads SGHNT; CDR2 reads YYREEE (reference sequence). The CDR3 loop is CASSSARGESETQYF. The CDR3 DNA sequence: TGTGCCAGCAGCTCCGCTCGGGGGGAATCGGAGACCCAGTACTTC.

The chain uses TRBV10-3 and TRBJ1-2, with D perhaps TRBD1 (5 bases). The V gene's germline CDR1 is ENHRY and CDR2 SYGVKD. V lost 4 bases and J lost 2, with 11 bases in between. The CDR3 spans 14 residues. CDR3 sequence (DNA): TGTGCCATCAGTGTCGGGGGTACGAACTATGGCTACACCTTC. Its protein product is CAISVGGTNYGYTF.

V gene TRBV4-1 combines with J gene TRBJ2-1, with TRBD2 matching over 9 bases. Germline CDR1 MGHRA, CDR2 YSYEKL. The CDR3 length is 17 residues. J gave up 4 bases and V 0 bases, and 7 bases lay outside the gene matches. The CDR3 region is CASSQEEALAGYNEQFF. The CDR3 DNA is TGCGCCAGCAGCCAAGAGGAAGCGCTAGCGGGGTACAATGAGCAGTTCTTC.